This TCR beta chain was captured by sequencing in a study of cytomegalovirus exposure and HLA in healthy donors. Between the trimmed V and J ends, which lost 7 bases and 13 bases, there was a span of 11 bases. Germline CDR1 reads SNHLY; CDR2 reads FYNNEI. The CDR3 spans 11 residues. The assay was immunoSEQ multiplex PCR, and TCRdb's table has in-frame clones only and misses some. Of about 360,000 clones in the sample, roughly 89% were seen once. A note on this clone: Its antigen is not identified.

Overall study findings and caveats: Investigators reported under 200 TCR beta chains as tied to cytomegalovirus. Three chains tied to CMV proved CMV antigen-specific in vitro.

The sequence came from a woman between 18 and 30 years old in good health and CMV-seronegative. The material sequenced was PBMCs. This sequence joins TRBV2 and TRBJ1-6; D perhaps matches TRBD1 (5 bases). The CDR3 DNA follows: TGTGCCAGCAAATCAGGGCACCCCCTCCACTTT. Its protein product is CASKSGHPLHF.